This T cell receptor (beta chain) was captured in a study of blood T cell repertoires in COVID-19. Across the study: The study drew acute and convalescent COVID-19 samples from the United States, Italy and Spain. The cDNA or gDNA used as material had been derived from T cells, B-cell-depleted T cells, or PBMCs.

The ends lost 4 bases at V and 4 bases at J; junction bases unmatched: 20. CDR1 is LGHDT, CDR2 YNNKEL, per germline (reference sequence). The CDR3 covers 20 residues. Clones were sequenced by immunoSEQ multiplex PCR, and TCRdb holds only the in-frame ones, with some missing. Altogether roughly 100,000 clones are present, roughly 81% being singletons, with the ten largest covering around 5%. Seattle researchers signed up patients amid active infection and tracked them longitudinally. Sample: peripheral blood. The receptor's source is a man of 80 years or more with COVID-19, enrolled during active disease. V and J are TRBV3-1 (or the pseudogene TRBV3-2) and TRBJ1-4; 8 bases map to TRBD1. Here the CDR3 reads CASSREYILGTGPYNEKLFF. CDR3 in DNA: TGTGCCAGCAGCCGAGAATACATTTTAGGGACAGGCCCTTATAATGAAAAACTGTTTTTT.